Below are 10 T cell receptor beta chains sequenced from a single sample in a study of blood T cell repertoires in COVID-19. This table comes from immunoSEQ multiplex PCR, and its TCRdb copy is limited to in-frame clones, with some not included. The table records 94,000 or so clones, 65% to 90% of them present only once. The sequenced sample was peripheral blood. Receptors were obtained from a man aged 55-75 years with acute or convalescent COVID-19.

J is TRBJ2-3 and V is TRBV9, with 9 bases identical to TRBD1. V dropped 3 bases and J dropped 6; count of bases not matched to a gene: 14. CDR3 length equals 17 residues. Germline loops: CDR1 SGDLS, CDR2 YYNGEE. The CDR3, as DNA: TGTGCCAGCAGCGCCCGGACAGGGACAGGGAGGGTGGATACGCAGTATTTT. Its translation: CASSARTGTGRVDTQYF.

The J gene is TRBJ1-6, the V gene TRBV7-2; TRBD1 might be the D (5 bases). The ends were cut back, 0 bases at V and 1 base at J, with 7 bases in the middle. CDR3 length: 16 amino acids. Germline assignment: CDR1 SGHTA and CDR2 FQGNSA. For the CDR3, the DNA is TGTGCCAGCAGCTTAGCGGGGGGGTCCTATAATTCACCCCTCCACTTT. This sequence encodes CASSLAGGSYNSPLHF.

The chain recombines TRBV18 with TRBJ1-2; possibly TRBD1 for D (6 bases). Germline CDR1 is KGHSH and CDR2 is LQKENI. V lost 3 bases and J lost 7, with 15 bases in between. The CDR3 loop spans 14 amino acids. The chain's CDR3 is CASSPPGVPAGYTF. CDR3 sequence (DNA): TGTGCCAGCTCACCTCCAGGGGTTCCGGCTGGCTACACCTTC.

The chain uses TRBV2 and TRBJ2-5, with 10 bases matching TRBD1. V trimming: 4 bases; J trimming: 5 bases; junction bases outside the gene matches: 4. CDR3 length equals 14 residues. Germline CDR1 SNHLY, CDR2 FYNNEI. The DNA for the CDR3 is TGTGCCAGCAGTGGTGGGACAGGGGTCGAGACCCAGTACTTC. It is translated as CASSGGTGVETQYF.

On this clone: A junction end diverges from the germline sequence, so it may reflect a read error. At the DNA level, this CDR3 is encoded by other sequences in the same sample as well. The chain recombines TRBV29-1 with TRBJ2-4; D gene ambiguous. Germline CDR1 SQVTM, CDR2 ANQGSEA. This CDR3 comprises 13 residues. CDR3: CSVEGLAKNIQYF. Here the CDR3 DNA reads TGCAGCGTGGAAGGGCTAGCCAAAAACATTCAGTACTTC.

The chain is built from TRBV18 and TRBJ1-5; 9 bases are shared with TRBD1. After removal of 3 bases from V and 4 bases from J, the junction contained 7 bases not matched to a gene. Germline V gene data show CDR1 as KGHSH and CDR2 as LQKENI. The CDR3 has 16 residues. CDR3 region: CASSPLGQGGNQPQHF. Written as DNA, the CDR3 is TGTGCCAGCTCACCTCTGGGACAGGGAGGGAATCAGCCCCAGCATTTT.

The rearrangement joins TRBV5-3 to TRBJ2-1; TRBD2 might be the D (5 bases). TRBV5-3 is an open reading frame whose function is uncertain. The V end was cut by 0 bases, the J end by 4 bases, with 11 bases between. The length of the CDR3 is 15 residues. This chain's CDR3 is CARSLVASSYNEQFF. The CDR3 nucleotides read TGTGCCAGAAGCTTGGTAGCGTCATCGTACAATGAGCAGTTCTTC.

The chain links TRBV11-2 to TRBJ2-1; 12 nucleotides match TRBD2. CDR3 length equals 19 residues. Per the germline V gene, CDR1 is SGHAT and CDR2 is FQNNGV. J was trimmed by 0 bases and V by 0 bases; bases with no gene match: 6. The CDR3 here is CASSLDGLAGLPSYNEQFF. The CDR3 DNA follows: TGTGCCAGCAGCTTAGACGGACTAGCGGGGCTACCCTCCTACAATGAGCAGTTCTTC.

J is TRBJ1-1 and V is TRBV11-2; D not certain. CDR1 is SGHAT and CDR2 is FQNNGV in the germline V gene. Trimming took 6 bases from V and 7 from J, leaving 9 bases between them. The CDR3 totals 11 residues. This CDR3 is CASRRGLEAFF. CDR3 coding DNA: TGTGCCAGCAGACGAGGACTTGAAGCTTTCTTT.

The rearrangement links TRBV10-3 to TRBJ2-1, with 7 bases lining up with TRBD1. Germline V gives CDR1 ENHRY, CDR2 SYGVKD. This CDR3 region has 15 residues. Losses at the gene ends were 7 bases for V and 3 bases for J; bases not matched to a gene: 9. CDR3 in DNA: TGTGCCATCACCCCGACCTCAGGGGGCTACAATGAGCAGTTCTTC. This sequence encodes CAITPTSGGYNEQFF.